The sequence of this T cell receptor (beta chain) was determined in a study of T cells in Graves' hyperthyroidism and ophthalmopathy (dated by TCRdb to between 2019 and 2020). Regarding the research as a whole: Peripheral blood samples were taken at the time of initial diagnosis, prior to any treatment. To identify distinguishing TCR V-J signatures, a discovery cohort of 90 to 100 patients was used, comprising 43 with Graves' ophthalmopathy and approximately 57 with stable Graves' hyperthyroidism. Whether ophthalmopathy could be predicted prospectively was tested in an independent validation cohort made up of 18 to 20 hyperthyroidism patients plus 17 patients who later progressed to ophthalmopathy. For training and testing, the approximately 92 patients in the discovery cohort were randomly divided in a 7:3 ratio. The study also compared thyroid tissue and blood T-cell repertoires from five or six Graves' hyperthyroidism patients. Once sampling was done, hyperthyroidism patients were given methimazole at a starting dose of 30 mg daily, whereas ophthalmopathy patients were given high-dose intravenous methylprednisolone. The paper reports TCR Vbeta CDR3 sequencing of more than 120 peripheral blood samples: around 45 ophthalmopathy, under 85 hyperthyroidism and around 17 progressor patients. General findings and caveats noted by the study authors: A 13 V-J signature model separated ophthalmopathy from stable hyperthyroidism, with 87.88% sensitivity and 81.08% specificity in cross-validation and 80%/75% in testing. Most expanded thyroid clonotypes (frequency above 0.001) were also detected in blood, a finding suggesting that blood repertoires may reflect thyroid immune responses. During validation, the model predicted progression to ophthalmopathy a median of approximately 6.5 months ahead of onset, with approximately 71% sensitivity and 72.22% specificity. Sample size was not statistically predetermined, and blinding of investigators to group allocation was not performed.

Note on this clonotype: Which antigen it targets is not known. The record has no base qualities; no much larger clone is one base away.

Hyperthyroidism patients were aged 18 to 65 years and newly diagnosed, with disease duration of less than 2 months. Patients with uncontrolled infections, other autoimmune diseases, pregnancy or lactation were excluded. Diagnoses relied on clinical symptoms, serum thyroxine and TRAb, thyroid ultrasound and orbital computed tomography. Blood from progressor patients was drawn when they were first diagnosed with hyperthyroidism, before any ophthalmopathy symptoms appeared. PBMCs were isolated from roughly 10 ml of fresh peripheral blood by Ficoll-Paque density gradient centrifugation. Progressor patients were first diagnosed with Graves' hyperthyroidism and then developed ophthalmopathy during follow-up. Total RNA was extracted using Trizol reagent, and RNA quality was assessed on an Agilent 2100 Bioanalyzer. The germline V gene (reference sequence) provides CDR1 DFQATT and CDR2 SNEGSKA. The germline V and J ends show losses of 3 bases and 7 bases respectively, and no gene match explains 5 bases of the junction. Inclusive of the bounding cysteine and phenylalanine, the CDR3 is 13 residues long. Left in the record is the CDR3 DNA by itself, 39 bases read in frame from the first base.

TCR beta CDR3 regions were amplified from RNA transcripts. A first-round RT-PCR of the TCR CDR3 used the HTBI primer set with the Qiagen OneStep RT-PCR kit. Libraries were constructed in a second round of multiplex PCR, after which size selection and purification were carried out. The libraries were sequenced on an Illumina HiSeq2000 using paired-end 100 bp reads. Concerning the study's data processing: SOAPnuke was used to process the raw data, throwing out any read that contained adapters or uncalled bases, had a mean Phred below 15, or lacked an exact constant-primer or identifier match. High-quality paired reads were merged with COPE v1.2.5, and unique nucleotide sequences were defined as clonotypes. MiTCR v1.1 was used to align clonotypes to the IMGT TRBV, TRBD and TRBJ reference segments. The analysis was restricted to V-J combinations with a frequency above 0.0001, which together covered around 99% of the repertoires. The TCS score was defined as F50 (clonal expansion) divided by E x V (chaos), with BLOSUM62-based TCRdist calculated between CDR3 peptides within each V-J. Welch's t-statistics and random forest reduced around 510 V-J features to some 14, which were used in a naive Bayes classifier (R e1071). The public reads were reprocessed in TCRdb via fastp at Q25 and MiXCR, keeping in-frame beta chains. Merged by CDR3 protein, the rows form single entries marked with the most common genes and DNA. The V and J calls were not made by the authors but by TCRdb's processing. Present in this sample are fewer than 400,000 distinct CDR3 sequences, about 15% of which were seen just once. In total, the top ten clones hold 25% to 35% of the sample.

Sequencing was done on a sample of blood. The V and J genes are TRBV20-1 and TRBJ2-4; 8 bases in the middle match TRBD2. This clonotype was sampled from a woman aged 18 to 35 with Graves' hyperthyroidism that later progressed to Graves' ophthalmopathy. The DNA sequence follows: TGCAGTGCTAGTTGGCGGGAGGATAACATTCAGTACTTC. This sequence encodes CSASWREDNIQYF.